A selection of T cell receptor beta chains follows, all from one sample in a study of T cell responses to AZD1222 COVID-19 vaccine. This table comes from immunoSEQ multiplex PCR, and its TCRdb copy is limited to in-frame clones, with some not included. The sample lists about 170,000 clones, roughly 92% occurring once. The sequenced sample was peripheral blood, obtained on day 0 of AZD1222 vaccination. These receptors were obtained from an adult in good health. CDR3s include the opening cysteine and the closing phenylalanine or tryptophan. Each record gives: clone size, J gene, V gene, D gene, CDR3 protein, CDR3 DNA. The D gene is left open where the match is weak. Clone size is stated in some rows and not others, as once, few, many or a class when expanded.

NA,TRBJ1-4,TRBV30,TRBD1,CAWSQGQAGNEKLFF,TGTGCCTGGAGCCAGGGACAGGCTGGGAATGAAAAACTGTTTTTT
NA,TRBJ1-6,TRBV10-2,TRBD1,CASKPGQDSYNSPLHF,TGCGCCAGCAAACCGGGACAGGATTCCTATAATTCACCCCTCCACTTT
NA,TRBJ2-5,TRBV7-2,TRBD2,CASSGTSGRGETQYF,TGTGCCAGCAGCGGGACTAGCGGGAGAGGAGAGACCCAGTACTTC
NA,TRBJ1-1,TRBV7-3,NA,CASSFQGITEAFF,TGTGCCAGCAGCTTCCAGGGAATCACTGAAGCTTTCTTT
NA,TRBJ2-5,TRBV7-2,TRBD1,CASSSDRAQETQYF,TGTGCCAGCAGCTCGGACAGGGCCCAAGAGACCCAGTACTTC
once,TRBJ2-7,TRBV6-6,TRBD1,CASSPGQRRYEQYF,TGTGCCAGCAGCCCGGGACAGCGAAGATACGAGCAGTACTTC
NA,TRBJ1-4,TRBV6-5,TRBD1,CASSPTGGPEKLFF,TGTGCCAGCAGCCCGACAGGGGGTCCCGAAAAACTGTTTTTT
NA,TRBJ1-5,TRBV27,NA,CASSGGGNQPQHF,TGTGCCAGCTCGGGAGGGGGCAATCAGCCCCAGCATTTT
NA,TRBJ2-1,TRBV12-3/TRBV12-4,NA,CASTPGYEQFF,TGTGCCAGCACCCCGGGCTATGAGCAGTTCTTC
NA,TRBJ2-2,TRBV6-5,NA,CASGKAYDGELFF,TGTGCCAGCGGAAAAGCGTATGACGGGGAGCTGTTTTTT
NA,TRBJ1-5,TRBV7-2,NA,CASSLGSEGWQPQHF,TGTGCCAGCAGCTTAGGGTCGGAGGGTTGGCAGCCCCAGCATTTT
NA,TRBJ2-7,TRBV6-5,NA,CASSYSRGPYEQYF,TGTGCCAGCAGTTACTCCAGGGGTCCTTACGAGCAGTACTTC
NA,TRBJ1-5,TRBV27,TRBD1,CASSPGQGATRNQPQHF,TGTGCCAGCAGTCCGGGACAGGGGGCGACACGCAATCAGCCCCAGCATTTT
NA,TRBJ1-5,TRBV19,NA,CASSKSGAQHF,TGTGCCAGTAGTAAGTCGGGAGCCCAGCATTTT
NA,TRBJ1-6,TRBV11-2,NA,CASSFFIRRMSSYNSPLHF,TGTGCCAGCAGCTTTTTTATCCGAAGGATGAGCTCCTATAATTCACCCCTCCACTTT
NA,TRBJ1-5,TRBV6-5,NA,CASRMNRNNQPQHF,TGTGCCAGCAGAATGAACAGGAACAATCAGCCCCAGCATTTT
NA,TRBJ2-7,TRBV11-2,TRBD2,CASSFTSGRSEQYF,TGTGCCAGCAGCTTCACTAGCGGGAGGAGCGAGCAGTACTTC
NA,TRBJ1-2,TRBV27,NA,CASRSLGGANYGYTF,TGTGCCAGCAGATCCTTGGGCGGAGCTAACTATGGCTACACCTTC
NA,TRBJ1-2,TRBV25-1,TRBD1,CASAPAGTQGYHGYTF,TGTGCCAGCGCCCCAGCCGGGACACAGGGGTATCATGGCTACACCTTC
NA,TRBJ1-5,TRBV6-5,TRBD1,CASSSDRGMDQPQHF,TGTGCCAGCAGTTCGGACAGGGGGATGGACCAGCCCCAGCATTTT
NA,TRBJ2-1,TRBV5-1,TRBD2,CASRQGLAGGVAQFF,TGCGCCAGCAGACAGGGACTAGCGGGAGGGGTCGCACAGTTCTTC
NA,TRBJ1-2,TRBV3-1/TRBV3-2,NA,CASSQGTALSSGYTF,TGTGCCAGCAGCCAAGGGACCGCCCTGTCCTCTGGCTACACCTTC
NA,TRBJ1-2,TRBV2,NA,CASVLLGHYGYTF,TGTGCCAGCGTCCTTCTGGGACACTATGGCTACACCTTC